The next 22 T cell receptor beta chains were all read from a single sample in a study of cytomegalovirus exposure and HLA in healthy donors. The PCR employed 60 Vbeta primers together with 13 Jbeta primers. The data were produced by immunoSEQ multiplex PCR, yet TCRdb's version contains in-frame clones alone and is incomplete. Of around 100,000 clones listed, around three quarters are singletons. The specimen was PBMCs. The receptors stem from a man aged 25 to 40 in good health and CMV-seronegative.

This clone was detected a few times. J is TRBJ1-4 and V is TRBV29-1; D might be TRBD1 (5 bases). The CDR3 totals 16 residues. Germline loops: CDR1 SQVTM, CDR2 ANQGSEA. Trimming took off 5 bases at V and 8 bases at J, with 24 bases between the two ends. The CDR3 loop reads CSVQPGVGGRGEKLFF. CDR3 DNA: TGCAGCGTTCAGCCCGGGGTGGGGGGTCGAGGAGAAAAACTGTTTTTT.

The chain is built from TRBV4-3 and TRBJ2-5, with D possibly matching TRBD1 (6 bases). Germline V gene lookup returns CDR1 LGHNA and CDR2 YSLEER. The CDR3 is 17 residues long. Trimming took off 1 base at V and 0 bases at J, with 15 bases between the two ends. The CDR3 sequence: CASSQAKQGYHQETQYF. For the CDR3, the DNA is TGCGCCAGCAGCCAAGCGAAACAGGGCTACCACCAAGAGACCCAGTACTTC.

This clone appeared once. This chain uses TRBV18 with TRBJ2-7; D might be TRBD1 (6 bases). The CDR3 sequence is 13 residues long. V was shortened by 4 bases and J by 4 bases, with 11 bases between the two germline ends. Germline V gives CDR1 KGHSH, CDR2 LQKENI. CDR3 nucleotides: TGTGCCAGCTCACTTTCCCAGGGGTACGAGCAGTACTTC. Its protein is CASSLSQGYEQYF.

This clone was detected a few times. In DNA, the CDR3 is TGTGCCAGCAGGGCAACCAGTGAAAAACTGTTTTTT. Translation gives CASRATSEKLFF. V and J are TRBV28 and TRBJ1-4; unclear D gene. Germline CDR1 is MDHEN and CDR2 is SYDVKM. The V end lost 6 bases, the J end lost 7 bases, and 9 bases lay between the germline ends. The CDR3 loop spans 12 amino acids.

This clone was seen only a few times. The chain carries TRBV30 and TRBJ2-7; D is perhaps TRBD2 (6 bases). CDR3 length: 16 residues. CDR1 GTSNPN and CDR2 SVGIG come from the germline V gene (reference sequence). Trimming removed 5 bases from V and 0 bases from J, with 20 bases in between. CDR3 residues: CAWSGKGGTYSYEQYF. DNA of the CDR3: TGTGCCTGGTCAGGAAAAGGTGGGACTTACTCCTACGAGCAGTACTTC.

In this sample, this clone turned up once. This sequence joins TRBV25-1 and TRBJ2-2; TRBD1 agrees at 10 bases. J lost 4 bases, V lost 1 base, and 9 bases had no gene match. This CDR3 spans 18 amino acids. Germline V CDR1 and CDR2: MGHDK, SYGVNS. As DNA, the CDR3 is TGTGCCAGCAGTGAATTTGGACAGGGGGGACTTGGCACCGGGGAGCTGTTTTTT. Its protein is CASSEFGQGGLGTGELFF.

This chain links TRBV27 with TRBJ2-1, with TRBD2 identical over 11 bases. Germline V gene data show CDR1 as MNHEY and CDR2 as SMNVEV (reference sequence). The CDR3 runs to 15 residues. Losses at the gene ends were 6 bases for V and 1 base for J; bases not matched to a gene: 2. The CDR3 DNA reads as TGTGCCAGCAGGACTAGCGGGGATTCCTACAATGAGCAGTTCTTC. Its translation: CASRTSGDSYNEQFF.

Here the CDR3 reads CASSFFGRAYYEQYF. CDR3 DNA sequence: TGTGCCAGCAGCTTCTTCGGGAGGGCGTACTACGAGCAGTACTTC. The chain links TRBV11-2 to TRBJ2-7; TRBD2 aligns across 8 bases. CDR1 SGHAT and CDR2 FQNNGV come from the germline V gene. The trim removed 3 bases at V and 3 bases at J, leaving 7 bases unmatched. The CDR3 loop spans 15 amino acids.

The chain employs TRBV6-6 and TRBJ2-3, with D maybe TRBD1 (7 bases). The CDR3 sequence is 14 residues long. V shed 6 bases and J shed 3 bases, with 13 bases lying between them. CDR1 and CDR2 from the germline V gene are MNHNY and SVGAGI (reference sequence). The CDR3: CASRGAGGTDTQYF. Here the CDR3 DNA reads TGTGCCAGCAGGGGGGCAGGGGGGACAGATACGCAGTATTTT.

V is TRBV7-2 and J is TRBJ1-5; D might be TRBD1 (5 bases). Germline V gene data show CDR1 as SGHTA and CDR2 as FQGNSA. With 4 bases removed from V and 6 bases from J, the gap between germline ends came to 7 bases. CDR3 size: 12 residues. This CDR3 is CASSSQGQPQHF. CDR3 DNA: TGTGCCAGCAGCTCCCAGGGTCAGCCCCAGCATTTT.

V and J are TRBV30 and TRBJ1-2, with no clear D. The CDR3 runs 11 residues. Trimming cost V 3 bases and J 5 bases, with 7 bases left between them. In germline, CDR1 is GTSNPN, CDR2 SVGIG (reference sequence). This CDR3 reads CAWREGYGYTF. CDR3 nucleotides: TGTGCCTGGAGGGAGGGATATGGCTACACCTTC.

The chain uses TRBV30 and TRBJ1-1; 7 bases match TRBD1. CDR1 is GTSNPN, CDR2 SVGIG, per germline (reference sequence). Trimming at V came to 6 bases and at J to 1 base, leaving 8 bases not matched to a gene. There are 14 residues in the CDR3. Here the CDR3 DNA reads TGTGCCTGCCAAGGACAGGCGGGGAACACTGAAGCTTTCTTT. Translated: CACQGQAGNTEAFF.

The CDR3: CASHQANTEAFF. The CDR3 region has the DNA TGTGCCAGTCACCAGGCAAACACTGAAGCTTTCTTT. This chain links TRBV28 with TRBJ1-1, with unresolved D. Germline V gives CDR1 MDHEN, CDR2 SYDVKM. The length of the CDR3 is 12 residues. V was shortened by 9 bases and J by 2 bases, with 10 bases between the two germline ends.

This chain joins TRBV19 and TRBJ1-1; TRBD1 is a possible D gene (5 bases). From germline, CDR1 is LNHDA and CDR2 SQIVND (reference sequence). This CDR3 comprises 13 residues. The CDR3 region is CAAGTEGNTEAFF. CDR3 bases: TGTGCAGCGGGGACCGAGGGGAACACTGAAGCTTTCTTT.

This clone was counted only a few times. The CDR3 region has the DNA TGTGCCAGCTCACCGCCGGGACAGAAGAACACTGAAGCTTTCTTT. Translating it yields CASSPPGQKNTEAFF. J is TRBJ1-1 and V is TRBV18; TRBD1 matches at 7 bases. The CDR3 has 15 residues. The germline CDR1 and CDR2 sequences are KGHSH and LQKENI. The junction had 5 bases not matched to a gene; V was cut back by 3 bases and J by 1 base.

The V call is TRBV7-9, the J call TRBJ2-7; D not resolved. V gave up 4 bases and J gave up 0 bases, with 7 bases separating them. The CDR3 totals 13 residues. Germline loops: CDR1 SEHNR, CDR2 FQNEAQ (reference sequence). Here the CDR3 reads CASSYSNSYEQYF. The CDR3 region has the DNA TGTGCCAGCAGCTACTCCAACTCCTACGAGCAGTACTTC.

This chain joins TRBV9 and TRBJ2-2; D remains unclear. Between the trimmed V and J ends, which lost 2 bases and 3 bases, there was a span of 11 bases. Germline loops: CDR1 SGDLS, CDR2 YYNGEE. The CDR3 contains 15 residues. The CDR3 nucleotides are TGTGCCAGCAGCGTCAAAGCCTCCTACACCGGGGAGCTGTTTTTT. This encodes CASSVKASYTGELFF.

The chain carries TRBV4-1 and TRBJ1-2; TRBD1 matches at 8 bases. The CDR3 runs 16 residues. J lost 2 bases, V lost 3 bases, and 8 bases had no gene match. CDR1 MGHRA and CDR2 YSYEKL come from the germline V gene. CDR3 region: CASSQPGQGVNYGYTF. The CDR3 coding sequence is TGCGCCAGCAGCCAGCCAGGACAGGGAGTGAACTATGGCTACACCTTC.

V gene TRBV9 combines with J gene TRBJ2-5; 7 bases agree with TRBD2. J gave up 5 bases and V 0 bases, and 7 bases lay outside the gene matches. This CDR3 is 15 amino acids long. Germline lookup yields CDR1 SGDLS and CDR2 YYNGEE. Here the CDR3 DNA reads TGTGCCAGCAGCGTAGGTAACGCGGGAGAGGAGACCCAGTACTTC. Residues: CASSVGNAGEETQYF. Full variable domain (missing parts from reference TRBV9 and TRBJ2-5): DSGVTQTPKHLITATGQRVTLRCSPRSGDLSVYWYQQSLDQGLQFLIQYYNGEERAKGNILERFSAQQFPDLHSELNLSSLELGDSALYFCASSVGNAGEETQYFGPGTRLLVL.

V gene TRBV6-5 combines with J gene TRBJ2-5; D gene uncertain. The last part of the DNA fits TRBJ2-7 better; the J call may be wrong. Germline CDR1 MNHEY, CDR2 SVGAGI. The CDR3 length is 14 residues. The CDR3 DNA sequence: TGTGCCAGCAGCCCTAGTGGCAGCTCCTACGAGCAGTACTTC. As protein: CASSPSGSSYEQYF.

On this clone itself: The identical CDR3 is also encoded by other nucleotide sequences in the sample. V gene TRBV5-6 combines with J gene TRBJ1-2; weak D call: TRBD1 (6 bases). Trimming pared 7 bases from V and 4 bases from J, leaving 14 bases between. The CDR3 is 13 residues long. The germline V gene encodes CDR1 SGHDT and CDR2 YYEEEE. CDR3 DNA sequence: TGTGCCAGCCACCTCAGGGGAATCTATGGCTACACCTTC. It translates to CASHLRGIYGYTF.

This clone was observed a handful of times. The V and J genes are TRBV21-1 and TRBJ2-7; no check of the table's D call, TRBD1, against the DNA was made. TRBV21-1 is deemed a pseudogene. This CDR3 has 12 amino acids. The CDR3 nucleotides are TGTGCCAGCAGCAAACAGGGCTACGAGCAGTACTTC. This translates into CASSKQGYEQYF.